The 25 T cell receptor beta chains reported below all come from one sample, sequenced in a study of blood T cell repertoires in COVID-19. The protocol was immunoSEQ multiplex PCR, while the TCRdb copy is restricted to in-frame clones and leaves out a portion. Found here are about 110,000 clones, around 80% of them singletons; the top ten hold 3.8%. What was sequenced was peripheral blood. The receptor set was obtained from a woman of 80 years or more with acute or convalescent COVID-19.

CDR3 in DNA: TGTGCCAGCAGCTTGTGGATCGGGGGGGGCCTGGATGAGCAGTTCTTC. Translation: CASSLWIGGGLDEQFF. This chain joins TRBV5-4 and TRBJ2-1; 8 nucleotides line up with TRBD2. CDR1 SGHNT and CDR2 YYREEE come from the germline V gene (reference sequence). V dropped 1 base and J dropped 8; count of bases not matched to a gene: 11. The CDR3 is 16 amino acids.

The J gene is TRBJ2-1, the V gene TRBV28, with D uncertain. Looked up from germline, CDR1 is MDHEN and CDR2 is SYDVKM. This CDR3 is 16 amino acids long. Trimming took 6 bases from V and 0 from J, leaving 15 bases between them. The CDR3 reads CASRSESVPSYNEQFF. The CDR3 DNA reads TGTGCCAGCAGGTCGGAGTCGGTCCCCTCCTACAATGAGCAGTTCTTC.

V and J are TRBV2 and TRBJ2-4; 7 positions agree with TRBD1. V was clipped by 4 bases and J by 9 bases; unmatched bases: 0. In germline, CDR1 is SNHLY, CDR2 FYNNEI. The CDR3 runs 11 residues. As DNA, the CDR3 is TGTGCCAGCAGTGCAGGGGGCATTCAGTACTTC. The encoded protein is CASSAGGIQYF.

The chain combines TRBV6-2 or TRBV6-3 with TRBJ2-2; D might be TRBD1 (5 bases). The germline gives CDR1 MNHEY, CDR2 SVGEGT. V was clipped by 3 bases and J by 6 bases, with 14 bases between them. The CDR3 has 15 amino acids. CDR3 residues: CASSYGSLGPGELFF. CDR3 bases: TGTGCCAGCAGTTATGGTTCTTTGGGGCCCGGGGAGCTGTTTTTT.

This clone was observed a single time. The chain uses TRBV30 and TRBJ2-1; 9 bases are shared with TRBD2. Germline V gene data show CDR1 as GTSNPN and CDR2 as SVGIG (reference sequence). V trimming: 0 bases; J trimming: 2 bases; junction bases outside the gene matches: 8. CDR3 length: 17 amino acids. The CDR3 loop reads CAWSVPFSGGAYNEQFF. CDR3 in DNA: TGTGCCTGGAGTGTCCCCTTTAGCGGGGGTGCCTACAATGAGCAGTTCTTC.

The V call is TRBV20-1, the J call TRBJ2-1; TRBD1 agrees at 7 bases. Germline V gives CDR1 DFQATT, CDR2 SNEGSKA (reference sequence). The CDR3 consists of 12 residues. V lost 3 bases, J lost 8 bases, and 4 bases stayed unmatched. In DNA, the CDR3 is TGCAGTGCTAGTACAGGGGTCGATGAGCAGTTCTTC. Protein: CSASTGVDEQFF.

The gene calls are TRBV12-3 or TRBV12-4 and TRBJ2-1; no reliable D call. With 6 bases removed from V and 9 bases from J, the gap between germline ends came to 9 bases. The CDR3 is made up of 11 amino acids. The CDR3 DNA reads TGTGCCAGCAGGAAAACAGCTGAGCAGTTCTTC. Protein: CASRKTAEQFF.

The rearrangement uses TRBV30 and TRBJ1-5, with 9 positions matching TRBD1. CDR3 size: 17 residues. Germline V gene sequence: CDR1 GTSNPN, CDR2 SVGIG (reference sequence). With V trimmed by 0 bases and J by 5 bases, 11 bases remained unmatched. As DNA, the CDR3 is TGTGCCTGGAGTGTAGTCCCGACAGGGGGGTTGGATCAGCCCCAGCATTTT. Translation: CAWSVVPTGGLDQPQHF.

This clone has a count of ten or more. The V gene is TRBV9, the J gene TRBJ2-1; 14 nucleotides line up with TRBD2. This CDR3 region has 16 residues. Germline V gene lookup returns CDR1 SGDLS and CDR2 YYNGEE. Trimming cost V 4 bases and J 4 bases; bases outside gene matches: 4. As DNA, the CDR3 is TGTGCCAGCAGCCCCTGGACTAGCGGGAGGTACAATGAGCAGTTCTTC. Its translation: CASSPWTSGRYNEQFF.

The chain is built from TRBV29-1 and TRBJ1-1; the D gene is possibly TRBD1 (6 bases). Germline V CDR1 and CDR2: SQVTM, ANQGSEA. V gave up 7 bases and J gave up 1 base, with 13 bases separating them. The CDR3 length is 13 residues. In DNA form, the CDR3 reads TGCAGCGGGACCCCGACAGGGAACACTGAAGCTTTCTTT. It yields the protein CSGTPTGNTEAFF.

The V call is TRBV7-2, the J call TRBJ2-3; 9 bases line up with TRBD2. The CDR3 sequence is 18 residues long. The germline gives CDR1 SGHTA, CDR2 FQGNSA. V gave up 1 base and J gave up 2 bases; unmatched junction bases: 10. Here the CDR3 reads CASSLVTGASGVTDTQYF. As DNA, the CDR3 is TGTGCCAGCAGCTTAGTTACCGGGGCTAGCGGGGTCACAGATACGCAGTATTTT.

The V and J genes are TRBV5-8 and TRBJ2-7; D possibly corresponds to TRBD2 (6 bases). The CDR3 is 16 amino acids. Trimming took off 0 bases at V and 3 bases at J, with 16 bases between the two ends. In germline, CDR1 is SGHTS, CDR2 YDEGEE. CDR3 bases: TGTGCCAGCAGCTTGGGGGGCGGGGCAGGGATCTACGAGCAGTACTTC. Translation gives CASSLGGGAGIYEQYF.

The V call is TRBV10-3, the J call TRBJ2-7, with 15 bases aligning to TRBD2. This CDR3 region has 15 residues. V gave up 4 bases and J gave up 7 bases; unmatched junction bases: 5. Germline V lookup: CDR1 ENHRY, CDR2 SYGVKD. The CDR3 spells CAISGGTSGRREQYF. As DNA, the CDR3 is TGTGCCATCAGTGGGGGGACTAGCGGGAGGAGAGAGCAGTACTTC.

This sequence joins TRBV3-1 (or the pseudogene TRBV3-2) and TRBJ1-1; D remains unclear. The length of the CDR3 is 14 residues. Germline V gene lookup returns CDR1 LGHDT and CDR2 YNNKEL (reference sequence). Trimming took 3 bases from V and 1 from J, leaving 9 bases between them. This CDR3 is CASSHRGKNTEAFF. Here the CDR3 DNA reads TGTGCCAGCAGCCACCGGGGTAAGAACACTGAAGCTTTCTTT.

The chain carries TRBV28 and TRBJ2-1; TRBD2 aligns across 8 bases. This CDR3 contains 15 residues. The J segment lost 4 bases and the V segment lost 7 bases, leaving 9 bases of the junction unmatched. The germline V gene has CDR1 MDHEN and CDR2 SYDVKM. In DNA form, the CDR3 reads TGTGCCAGCACCGCCGGGGGGGGATGGTACAATGAGCAGTTCTTC. Its protein product is CASTAGGGWYNEQFF. Looking up the rest from reference TRBV28 and TRBJ2-1 gives the full variable domain: DVKVTQSSRYLVKRTGEKVFLECVQDMDHENMFWYRQDPGLGLRLIYFSYDVKMKEKGDIPEGYSVSREKKERFSLILESASTNQTSMYLCASTAGGGWYNEQFFGPGTRLTVL.

The chain has TRBV19 and TRBJ2-5, with TRBD2 identical over 7 bases. The junction had 15 bases not matched to a gene; V was cut back by 5 bases and J by 3 bases. The CDR3 has 17 amino acids. The germline gives CDR1 LNHDA, CDR2 SQIVND (reference sequence). The CDR3 spells CASSPPPGTGGEETQYF. As DNA, the CDR3 is TGTGCCAGTAGTCCTCCCCCCGGGACTGGGGGGGAAGAGACCCAGTACTTC.

This rearrangement joins TRBV15 to TRBJ1-5, with TRBD1 as a possible D gene (5 bases). The germline V gene has CDR1 LNHNV and CDR2 YYDKDF (reference sequence). The CDR3 consists of 16 residues. Trimming took off 5 bases at V and 6 bases at J, with 20 bases between the two ends. CDR3 DNA sequence: TGTGCCACCAGCGGGGGGTTAACTGTGGCCCGTCAGCCCCAGCATTTT. Its translation is CATSGGLTVARQPQHF. The full variable domain, rest sourced from reference TRBV15 and TRBJ1-5, is DAMVIQNPRYQVTQFGKPVTLSCSQTLNHNVMYWYQQKSSQAPKLLFHYYDKDFNNEADTPDNFQSRRPNTSFCFLDIRSPGLGDTAMYLCATSGGLTVARQPQHFGDGTRLSIL.

The chain joins TRBV5-6 to TRBJ1-1; D ambiguous. The length of the CDR3 is 13 residues. Trimming removed 0 bases from V and 11 bases from J, with 14 bases in between. Per the germline V gene, CDR1 is SGHDT and CDR2 is YYEEEE. This chain's CDR3 is CASSLAGPDLAFF. In nucleotides, the CDR3 is TGTGCCAGCAGCTTGGCAGGCCCCGATCTGGCTTTCTTT.

The chain carries TRBV19 and TRBJ1-4; possible D gene TRBD1, 6 bases. The CDR3 is 14 amino acids. Germline V gene data show CDR1 as LNHDA and CDR2 as SQIVND (reference sequence). The ends were cut back, 2 bases at V and 8 bases at J, with 12 bases in the middle. CDR3 residues: CASSISVRGEKLFF. In DNA, the CDR3 is TGTGCCAGTAGTATATCGGTCAGGGGCGAAAAACTGTTTTTT.

This chain uses TRBV20-1 with TRBJ1-2; D call uncertain. The length of the CDR3 is 11 residues. In germline, CDR1 is DFQATT, CDR2 SNEGSKA (reference sequence). Trimming pared 6 bases from V and 4 bases from J, leaving 9 bases between. The CDR3 loop reads CSADTTYGYTF. The CDR3 DNA sequence: TGCAGTGCCGACACAACCTATGGCTACACCTTC.

This chain joins TRBV6-2 or TRBV6-3 and TRBJ2-7; the match to TRBD1 covers 7 bases. Germline CDR1 is MNHEY and CDR2 is SVGEGT. The CDR3 extends over 14 amino acids. Trimming cost V 6 bases and J 7 bases; bases outside gene matches: 12. DNA of the CDR3: TGTGCCAGCAGCAGAGGGGCAGGGGGATGGGAGCAGTACTTC. It specifies CASSRGAGGWEQYF.

This chain connects TRBV7-2 to TRBJ1-5, with D tentatively TRBD1 (6 bases). The CDR3 has 13 residues. The germline V gene encodes CDR1 SGHTA and CDR2 FQGNSA. V lost 5 bases, J lost 7 bases, and 12 bases lay in between. CDR3 protein: CASSQGQRQPQHF. CDR3 nucleotides: TGTGCCAGCAGCCAAGGACAGAGGCAGCCCCAGCATTTT.

This chain joins TRBV27 and TRBJ2-5, with a tentative D call TRBD2 (6 bases). Trimming removed 6 bases from V and 2 bases from J, with 16 bases in between. CDR1 is MNHEY, CDR2 SMNVEV, per germline (reference sequence). The CDR3 runs 15 residues. CDR3 DNA sequence: TGTGCCAGCAGAAAGCAGGGCGGGGTACAAGAGACCCAGTACTTC. Amino acids: CASRKQGGVQETQYF.

Of note for this clone: The junction does not match germline at one end; this may be a read error. V and J are TRBV11-1 and TRBJ2-7; possible D gene TRBD1, 5 bases. Germline V lookup: CDR1 SGHAT, CDR2 FQDESV (reference sequence). The CDR3 length is 13 residues. The CDR3 nucleotides read TGTGCCAGCAGTTTAGGGGCCGAGTACGAGCAGTACTTC. This translates into CASSLGAEYEQYF.

The chain has TRBV3-1 (or the pseudogene TRBV3-2) and TRBJ1-1; 8 positions match TRBD1. This CDR3 spans 13 amino acids. Germline lookup yields CDR1 LGHDT and CDR2 YNNKEL (reference sequence). The trim removed 6 bases at V and 6 bases at J, leaving 6 bases unmatched. CDR3 loop: CASSPGGASEAFF. CDR3 DNA: TGTGCCAGCAGTCCAGGGGGCGCGTCTGAAGCTTTCTTT.